These 17 T cell receptor beta chains were all obtained from the same sample, sequenced in a study of T cells after yellow fever vaccination. TCRdb ran MiXCR on the 5' RACE reads and lists one entry per CDR3 protein. This sample has some 250,000 distinct CDR3 sequences, with roughly 3.5% found just once. Specimen: PBMCs, collected 15 days after the yellow fever booster vaccination. These receptors all stem from a man between 18 and 35 years old who received the YFV17D yellow fever vaccine.

In this sample, this clonotype turned up many times. V and J are TRBV7-6 and TRBJ2-2; 7 positions match TRBD2. The CDR3 loop spans 16 amino acids. Germline V CDR1 and CDR2: SGHVS, FNYEAQ. V shed 5 bases and J 4 bases; nucleotides not matched to a gene: 10. CDR3 protein: CASSPRTRSTTGELFF. CDR3 sequence (DNA): TGTGCCAGCAGCCCACGGACTAGAAGTACCACCGGGGAGCTGTTTTTT. Drawing the rest from reference TRBV7-6 and TRBJ2-2, the complete variable domain is GAGVSQSPRYKVTKRGQDVALRCDPISGHVSLYWYRQALGQGPEFLTYFNYEAQQDKSGLPNDRFSAERPEGSISTLTIQRTEQRDSAMYRCASSPRTRSTTGELFFGEGSRLTVL.

Ten or more counts support this clonotype. The gene calls are TRBV5-1 and TRBJ2-2; possibly TRBD2 for D (5 bases). The CDR3 loop spans 16 amino acids. Deletions cut 5 bases from V and 7 bases from J, with 21 bases between. The V gene's germline CDR1 is SGHRS and CDR2 YFSETQ. The CDR3 reads CASREGGLPRDGELFF. CDR3 bases: TGCGCCAGCAGAGAAGGTGGTCTGCCGAGGGACGGGGAGCTGTTTTTT.

This clonotype was found many times. The CDR3 DNA reads as TGTGCCAGCAGCCCTCGGGACGCGGGTGGCGATGGCTACACCTTC. Residues: CASSPRDAGGDGYTF. J is TRBJ1-2 and V is TRBV4-2, with a weak D call TRBD1 (5 bases). The CDR3 runs to 15 residues. The germline CDR1 and CDR2 sequences are LGHNA and YNFKEQ. V gave up 4 bases and J gave up 6 bases, with 18 bases separating them.

Many counts were recorded for this clonotype. The chain is built from TRBV7-2 and TRBJ1-1, with TRBD1 as a possible D gene (6 bases). With 5 bases removed from V and 11 bases from J, the gap between germline ends came to 18 bases. The germline V gene encodes CDR1 SGHTA and CDR2 FQGNSA. The CDR3 totals 13 residues. The CDR3 nucleotides are TGTGCCAGCAGCCGGGGGGGGCGCCGCGTCGCTTTCTTT. Translating it yields CASSRGGRRVAFF.

This clonotype appeared many times. The chain is built from TRBV7-7 and TRBJ1-1; 7 bases map to TRBD1. The CDR3 extends over 13 amino acids. J gave up 8 bases and V 5 bases, and 8 bases lay outside the gene matches. Germline CDR1 and CDR2: SSHAT and FNYEAQ (reference sequence). The CDR3: CASSTSTGTEAFF. The CDR3 DNA reads as TGTGCCAGCAGCACCTCGACAGGGACCGAAGCTTTCTTT.

This clonotype showed up many times. This chain links TRBV10-2 with TRBJ2-7; no reliable D call. Germline V gene sequence: CDR1 WSHSY, CDR2 SAAADI. The ends were cut back, 6 bases at V and 0 bases at J, with 18 bases in the middle. The CDR3 is made up of 16 amino acids. This CDR3 reads CASSKPSVPTSYEQYF. The CDR3 DNA sequence: TGCGCCAGCAGCAAGCCCTCAGTTCCGACCTCCTACGAGCAGTACTTC.

This clonotype came up many times. The chain carries TRBV5-1 and TRBJ2-5, with 10 bases lining up with TRBD1. Unmatched junction bases numbered 2, after V lost 3 bases and J lost 3 bases. The CDR3 loop spans 14 amino acids. Looked up from germline, CDR1 is SGHRS and CDR2 is YFSETQ. CDR3 DNA: TGCGCCAGCAGCTACGGGACAGGGGAAGAGACCCAGTACTTC. Translation: CASSYGTGEETQYF. The full variable domain, with the rest looked up from reference TRBV5-1 and TRBJ2-5, is KAGVTQTPRYLIKTRGQQVTLSCSPISGHRSVSWYQQTPGQGLQFLFEYFSETQRNKGNFPGRFSGRQFSNSRSEMNVSTLELGDSALYLCASSYGTGEETQYFGPGTRLLVL.

J is TRBJ1-4 and V is TRBV28, with D possibly being TRBD1 (5 bases). V lost 3 bases and J lost 8, with 13 bases in between. Germline CDR1 reads MDHEN; CDR2 reads SYDVKM. This CDR3 is built from 14 residues. The CDR3 here is CASSLGGRLEKLFF. DNA for the CDR3: TGTGCCAGCAGTTTGGGGGGTCGCCTGGAAAAACTGTTTTTT.

This clonotype was counted ten times or more. J is TRBJ2-1 and V is TRBV9; TRBD2 aligns across 8 bases. CDR1 is SGDLS and CDR2 is YYNGEE in the germline V gene. This CDR3 spans 16 amino acids. Trimming cost V 4 bases and J 0 bases; bases outside gene matches: 6. The CDR3 spells CASSPAGTSSYNEQFF. CDR3 sequence (DNA): TGTGCCAGCAGCCCAGCCGGGACTAGCTCCTACAATGAGCAGTTCTTC.

Ten or more counts support this clonotype. The J gene is TRBJ2-2, the V gene TRBV7-3, with 8 bases that match TRBD2. The CDR3 spans 17 residues. The junction had 8 bases not matched to a gene; V was cut back by 3 bases and J by 2 bases. Germline V gives CDR1 SGHTA, CDR2 FQGTGA. CDR3 in amino acids: CASSFPSGGLNTGELFF. For the CDR3, the DNA is TGTGCCAGCAGCTTCCCAAGCGGGGGCCTTAACACCGGGGAGCTGTTTTTT.

The sample holds many counts of this clonotype. The gene calls are TRBV18 and TRBJ2-2, with 7 nucleotides matching TRBD1. CDR3 length: 14 residues. V trimming: 6 bases; J trimming: 6 bases; junction bases outside the gene matches: 7. The V gene's germline CDR1 is KGHSH and CDR2 LQKENI. CDR3 nucleotide sequence: TGTGCCAGCTCCCAGGGACAGCAGGCCGGGGAGCTGTTTTTT. Amino acid sequence: CASSQGQQAGELFF. The variable domain in full, with the rest retrieved from reference TRBV18 and TRBJ2-2, is NAGVMQNPRHLVRRRGQEARLRCSPMKGHSHVYWYRQLPEEGLKFMVYLQKENIIDESGMPKERFSAEFPKEGPSILRIQQVVRGDSAAYFCASSQGQQAGELFFGEGSRLTVL.

This clonotype has at least ten counts. Germline and junction disagree at one end, which may indicate a read error. The gene calls are TRBV20-1 and TRBJ2-1; D is possibly TRBD2 (6 bases). The CDR3 is 12 amino acids. Germline CDR1 reads DFQATT; CDR2 reads SNEGSKA (reference sequence). The CDR3 protein is CSAREQLACPIF. DNA of the CDR3: TGCAGTGCTAGAGAGCAACTAGCCTGCCCCATCTTC.

In its sample, this clonotype was seen many times. This rearrangement joins TRBV19 to TRBJ1-5, with D unresolved. The germline V gene encodes CDR1 LNHDA and CDR2 SQIVND (reference sequence). CDR3 size: 14 residues. Deletions cut 5 bases from V and 3 bases from J, with 11 bases between. As DNA, the CDR3 is TGTGCCAGTAGTCCTGGGTCTTCCAATCAGCCCCAGCATTTT. This translates into CASSPGSSNQPQHF.

Many counts were recorded for this clonotype. The chain employs TRBV4-2 and TRBJ1-2; possibly TRBD1 for D (5 bases). V lost 4 bases to trimming and J lost 3 bases, with 15 bases between them. CDR3 length equals 15 residues. Looked up from germline, CDR1 is LGHNA and CDR2 is YNFKEQ. The CDR3 here is CASSRGRAPDYGYTF. The CDR3 DNA follows: TGTGCCAGCAGCCGGGGCAGGGCCCCCGACTATGGCTACACCTTC.

There are many counts of this clonotype. The rearrangement uses TRBV7-9 and TRBJ2-2, with TRBD2 matching over 10 bases. Per germline, CDR1 SEHNR and CDR2 FQNEAQ (reference sequence). This CDR3 has 17 amino acids. V lost 2 bases and J lost 0; bases outside the gene matches: 3. The CDR3 region is CASSLKLAGPNTGELFF. DNA of the CDR3: TGTGCCAGCAGCTTAAAACTAGCGGGGCCGAACACCGGGGAGCTGTTTTTT.

This clonotype was found many times. This chain connects TRBV4-2 to TRBJ2-1; a possible D gene is TRBD2 (7 bases). This CDR3 has 16 amino acids. Germline V gives CDR1 LGHNA, CDR2 YNFKEQ. V was clipped by 7 bases and J by 0 bases, with 16 bases between them. The CDR3 DNA is TGTGCCAGCAAAGGTAGAGCGGGACACTCCTACAATGAGCAGTTCTTC. Its protein product is CASKGRAGHSYNEQFF.

This clonotype occurred many times. The gene calls are TRBV4-3 and TRBJ1-1; no reliable D call. The CDR3 contains 14 residues. CDR1 LGHNA and CDR2 YSLEER come from the germline V gene. V lost 0 bases to trimming and J lost 10 bases, with 15 bases between them. Here the CDR3 DNA reads TGCGCCAGCAGCCAAGAGCGTCCGAGCCCCGGAGCTTTCTTT. Its protein product is CASSQERPSPGAFF.